This T cell receptor (beta chain) was retrieved from a study of shared clonotypes between healthy human individuals. V lost 6 bases and J lost 4; bases outside the gene matches: 10. The CDR3 sequence is 16 residues long. Germline CDR1 reads MNHEY; CDR2 reads SMNVEV (reference sequence). Regarding this clone: The antigen is undetermined.

Study-level points and caveats: The sampled material consisted only of blood, and tissue repertoires are likely to differ. Clonotypes that were shared across a few donors made up 4.5% to 5% of naive CD4 clonotypes.

Donors were healthy HIV-negative adults without recently reported acute infections or vaccinations. The data were produced by immunoSEQ multiplex PCR, yet TCRdb's version contains in-frame clones alone and is incomplete. The sample has some 500,000 clones, 90% to 96% seen once. This clonotype was sampled from a woman under 40 in good health. Sequencing was performed on naive CD4+ T cells sorted from blood. Stated subset: CD45RA+ positively selected. J is TRBJ1-5 and V is TRBV27, with TRBD1 identical over 9 bases. The CDR3 spells CASRPLDRGLNQPQHF. CDR3 DNA: TGTGCCAGCAGACCCTTGGACAGGGGATTGAATCAGCCCCAGCATTTT.